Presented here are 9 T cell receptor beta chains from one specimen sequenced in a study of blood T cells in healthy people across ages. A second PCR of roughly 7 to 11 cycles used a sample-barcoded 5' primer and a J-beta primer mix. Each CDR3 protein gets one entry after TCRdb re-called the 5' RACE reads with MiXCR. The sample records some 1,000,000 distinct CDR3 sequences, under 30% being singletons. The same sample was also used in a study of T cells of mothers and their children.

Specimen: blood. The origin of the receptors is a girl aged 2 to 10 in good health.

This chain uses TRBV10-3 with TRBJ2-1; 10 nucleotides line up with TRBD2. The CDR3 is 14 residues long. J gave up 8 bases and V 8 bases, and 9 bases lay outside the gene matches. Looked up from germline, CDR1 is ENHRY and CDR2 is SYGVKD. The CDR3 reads CAIWSGRASDEQFF. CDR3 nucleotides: TGTGCCATCTGGAGCGGGAGGGCCAGCGATGAGCAGTTCTTC.

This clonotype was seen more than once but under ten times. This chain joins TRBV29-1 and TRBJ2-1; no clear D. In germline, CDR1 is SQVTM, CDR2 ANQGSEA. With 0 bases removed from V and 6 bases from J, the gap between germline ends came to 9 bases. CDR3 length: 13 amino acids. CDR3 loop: CSVEDPSSNEQFF. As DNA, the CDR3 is TGCAGCGTTGAAGATCCCTCTAGCAATGAGCAGTTCTTC.

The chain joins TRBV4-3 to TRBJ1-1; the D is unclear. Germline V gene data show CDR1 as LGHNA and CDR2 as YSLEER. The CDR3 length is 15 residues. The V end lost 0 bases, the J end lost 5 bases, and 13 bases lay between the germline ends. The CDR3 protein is CASSQDRLGNTEAFF. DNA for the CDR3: TGCGCCAGCAGCCAAGACCGCCTAGGGAATACTGAAGCTTTCTTT.

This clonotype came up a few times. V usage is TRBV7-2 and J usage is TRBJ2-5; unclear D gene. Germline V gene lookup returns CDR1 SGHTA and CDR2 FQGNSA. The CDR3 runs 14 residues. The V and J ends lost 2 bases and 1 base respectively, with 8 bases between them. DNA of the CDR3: TGTGCCAGCAGCTTAACCGCGACCCAAGAGACCCAGTACTTC. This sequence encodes CASSLTATQETQYF.

CDR3 in amino acids: CASSSKQGNTEAFF. The CDR3 DNA reads as TGTGCCAGCTCAAGCAAACAGGGGAACACTGAAGCTTTCTTT. The chain combines TRBV18 with TRBJ1-1, with D perhaps TRBD1 (6 bases). Germline loops: CDR1 KGHSH, CDR2 LQKENI. The CDR3 spans 14 residues. Deletions cut 5 bases from V and 1 base from J, with 11 bases between.

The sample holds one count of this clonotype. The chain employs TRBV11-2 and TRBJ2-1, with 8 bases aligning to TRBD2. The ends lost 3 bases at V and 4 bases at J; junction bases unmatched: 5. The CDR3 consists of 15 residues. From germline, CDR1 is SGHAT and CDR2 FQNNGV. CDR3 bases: TGTGCCAGCAGCTTGAACGGGGGGGCGTACAATGAGCAGTTCTTC. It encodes CASSLNGGAYNEQFF.

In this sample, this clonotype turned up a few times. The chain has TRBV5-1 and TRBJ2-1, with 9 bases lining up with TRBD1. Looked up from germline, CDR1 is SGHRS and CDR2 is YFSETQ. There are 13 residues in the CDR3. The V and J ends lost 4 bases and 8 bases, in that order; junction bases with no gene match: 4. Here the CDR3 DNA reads TGCGCCAGCAGCAAGGACAGGGGCGATGAGCAGTTCTTC. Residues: CASSKDRGDEQFF. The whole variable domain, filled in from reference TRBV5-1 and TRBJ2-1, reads KAGVTQTPRYLIKTRGQQVTLSCSPISGHRSVSWYQQTPGQGLQFLFEYFSETQRNKGNFPGRFSGRQFSNSRSEMNVSTLELGDSALYLCASSKDRGDEQFFGPGTRLTVL.

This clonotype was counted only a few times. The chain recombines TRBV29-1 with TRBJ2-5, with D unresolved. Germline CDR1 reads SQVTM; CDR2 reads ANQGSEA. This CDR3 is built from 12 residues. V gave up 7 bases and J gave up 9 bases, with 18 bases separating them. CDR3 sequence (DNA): TGCAGCGGCTCGGATGGGCTTTTGGCCCAGTACTTC. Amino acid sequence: CSGSDGLLAQYF.

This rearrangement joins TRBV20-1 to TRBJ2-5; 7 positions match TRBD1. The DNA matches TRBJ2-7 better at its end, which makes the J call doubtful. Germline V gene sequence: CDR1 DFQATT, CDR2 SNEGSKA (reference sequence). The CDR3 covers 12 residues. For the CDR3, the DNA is TGCAGTGTCACCGGACAGGCCTACGAGCAGTACTTC. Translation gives CSVTGQAYEQYF.